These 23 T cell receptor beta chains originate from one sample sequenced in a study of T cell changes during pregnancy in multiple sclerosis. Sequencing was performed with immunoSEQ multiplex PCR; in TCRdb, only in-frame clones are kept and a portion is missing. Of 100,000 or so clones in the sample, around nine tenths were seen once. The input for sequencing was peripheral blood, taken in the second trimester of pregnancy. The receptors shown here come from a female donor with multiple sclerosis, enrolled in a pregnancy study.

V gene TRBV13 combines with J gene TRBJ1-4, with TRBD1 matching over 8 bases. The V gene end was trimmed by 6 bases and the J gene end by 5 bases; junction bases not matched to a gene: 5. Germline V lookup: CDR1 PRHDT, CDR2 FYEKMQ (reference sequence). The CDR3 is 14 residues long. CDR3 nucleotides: TGTGCCAGCAGTCTAACAGGGGGAAATGAAAAACTGTTTTTT. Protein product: CASSLTGGNEKLFF.

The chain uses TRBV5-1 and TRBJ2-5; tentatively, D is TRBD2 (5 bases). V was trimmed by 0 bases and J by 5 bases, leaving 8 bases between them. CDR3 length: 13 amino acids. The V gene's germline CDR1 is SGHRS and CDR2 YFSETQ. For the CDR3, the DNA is TGCGCCAGCAGCTTGGGGACTTGGGAGACCCAGTACTTC. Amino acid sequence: CASSLGTWETQYF.

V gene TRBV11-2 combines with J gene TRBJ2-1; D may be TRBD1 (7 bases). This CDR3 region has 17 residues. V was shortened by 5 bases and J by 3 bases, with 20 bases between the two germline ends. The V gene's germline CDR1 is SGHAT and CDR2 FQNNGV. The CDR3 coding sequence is TGTGCCAGCAGCCCAGGGGGAGGACAGACCTACTACAATGAGCAGTTCTTC. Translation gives CASSPGGGQTYYNEQFF.

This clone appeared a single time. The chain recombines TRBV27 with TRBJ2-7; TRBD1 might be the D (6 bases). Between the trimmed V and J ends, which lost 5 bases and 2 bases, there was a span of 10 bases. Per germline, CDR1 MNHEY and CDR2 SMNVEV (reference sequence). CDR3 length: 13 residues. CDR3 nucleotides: TGTGCCAGCAGTCAGACAGGTGCCTACGAGCAGTACTTC. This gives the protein CASSQTGAYEQYF.

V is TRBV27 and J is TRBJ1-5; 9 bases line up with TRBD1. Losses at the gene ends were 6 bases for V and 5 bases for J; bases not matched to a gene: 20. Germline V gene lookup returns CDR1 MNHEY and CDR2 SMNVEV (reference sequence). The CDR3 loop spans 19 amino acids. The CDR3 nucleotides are TGTGCCAGCAGGCCACTCCGGGACAGGGCCTTAACAGGGGATCAGCCCCAGCATTTT. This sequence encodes CASRPLRDRALTGDQPQHF.

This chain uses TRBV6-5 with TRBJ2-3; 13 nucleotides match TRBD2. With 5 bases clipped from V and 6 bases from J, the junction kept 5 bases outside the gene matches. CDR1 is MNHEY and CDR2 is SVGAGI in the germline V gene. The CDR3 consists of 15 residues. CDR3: CASSPLAGGWDTQYF. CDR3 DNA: TGTGCCAGCAGTCCACTAGCGGGAGGGTGGGATACGCAGTATTTT.

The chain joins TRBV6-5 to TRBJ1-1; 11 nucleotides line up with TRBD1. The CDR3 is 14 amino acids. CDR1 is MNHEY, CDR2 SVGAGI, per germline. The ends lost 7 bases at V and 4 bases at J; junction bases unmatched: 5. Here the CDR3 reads CASKGTGGITEAFF. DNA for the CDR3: TGTGCCAGCAAAGGGACAGGGGGAATCACTGAAGCTTTCTTT.

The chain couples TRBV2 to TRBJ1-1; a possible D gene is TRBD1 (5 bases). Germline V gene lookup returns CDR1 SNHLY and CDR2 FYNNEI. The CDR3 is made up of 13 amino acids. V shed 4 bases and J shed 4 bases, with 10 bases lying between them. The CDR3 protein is CASSAGRVTEAFF. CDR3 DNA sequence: TGTGCCAGCAGTGCTGGCAGGGTCACTGAAGCTTTCTTT.

DNA for the CDR3: TGTGCCTGGACCCCCACAGGGAGGGCTAACTATGGCTACACCTTC. Encoded protein: CAWTPTGRANYGYTF. The J gene is TRBJ1-2, the V gene TRBV30, with D possibly being TRBD1 (6 bases). This CDR3 comprises 15 residues. In germline, CDR1 is GTSNPN, CDR2 SVGIG (reference sequence). The ends were cut back, 4 bases at V and 0 bases at J, with 15 bases in the middle.

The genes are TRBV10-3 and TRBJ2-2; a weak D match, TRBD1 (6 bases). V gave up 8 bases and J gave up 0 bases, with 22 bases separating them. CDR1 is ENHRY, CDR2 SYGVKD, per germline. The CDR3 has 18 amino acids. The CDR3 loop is CAILQNPRDTANTGELFF. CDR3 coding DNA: TGTGCCATCCTTCAGAACCCCCGGGACACCGCGAACACCGGGGAGCTGTTTTTT.

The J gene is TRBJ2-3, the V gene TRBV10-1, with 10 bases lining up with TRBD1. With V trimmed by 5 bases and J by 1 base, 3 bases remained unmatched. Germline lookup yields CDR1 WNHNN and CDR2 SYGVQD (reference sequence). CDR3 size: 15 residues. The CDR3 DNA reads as TGCGCCAGCAGTCCAGACAGGGGGCGCACAGATACGCAGTATTTT. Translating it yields CASSPDRGRTDTQYF.

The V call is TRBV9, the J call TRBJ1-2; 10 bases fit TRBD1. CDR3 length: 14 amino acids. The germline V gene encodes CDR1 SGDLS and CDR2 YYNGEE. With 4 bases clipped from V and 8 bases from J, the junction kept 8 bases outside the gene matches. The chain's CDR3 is CASSRPGTGDGYTF. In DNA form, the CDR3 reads TGTGCCAGCAGCAGACCCGGGACAGGGGACGGCTACACCTTC.

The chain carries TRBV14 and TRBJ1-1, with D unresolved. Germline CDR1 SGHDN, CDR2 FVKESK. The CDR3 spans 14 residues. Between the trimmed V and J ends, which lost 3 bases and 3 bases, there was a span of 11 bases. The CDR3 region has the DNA TGTGCCAGCAGCCAGGAGGCGGAACACACTGAAGCTTTCTTT. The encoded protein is CASSQEAEHTEAFF.

CDR3 sequence: CASSIIPWRSDTEAFF. CDR3 DNA: TGTGCCAGTAGTATAATTCCCTGGAGGTCGGACACTGAAGCTTTCTTT. The chain carries TRBV19 and TRBJ1-1, with no clear D. Germline CDR1 is LNHDA and CDR2 is SQIVND (reference sequence). The CDR3 is made up of 16 amino acids. V shed 2 bases and J shed 3 bases, with 16 bases lying between them.

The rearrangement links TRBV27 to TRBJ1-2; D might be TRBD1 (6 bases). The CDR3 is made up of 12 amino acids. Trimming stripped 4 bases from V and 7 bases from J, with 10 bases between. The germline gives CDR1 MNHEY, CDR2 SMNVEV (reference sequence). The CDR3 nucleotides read TGTGCCAGCAGTTCACAGGGTCGTGGCTACACCTTC. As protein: CASSSQGRGYTF.

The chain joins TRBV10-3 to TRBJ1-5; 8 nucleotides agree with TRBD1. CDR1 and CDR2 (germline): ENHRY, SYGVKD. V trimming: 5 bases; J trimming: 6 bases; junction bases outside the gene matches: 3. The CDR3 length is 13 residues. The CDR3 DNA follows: TGTGCCATCAGTCAGGGGGCCGGTCAGCCCCAGCATTTT. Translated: CAISQGAGQPQHF.

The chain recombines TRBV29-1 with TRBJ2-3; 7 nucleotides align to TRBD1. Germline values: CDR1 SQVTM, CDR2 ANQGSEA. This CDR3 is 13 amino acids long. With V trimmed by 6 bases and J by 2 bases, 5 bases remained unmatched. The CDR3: CSVEGQHTDTQYF. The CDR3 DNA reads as TGCAGCGTCGAGGGACAGCACACAGATACGCAGTATTTT.

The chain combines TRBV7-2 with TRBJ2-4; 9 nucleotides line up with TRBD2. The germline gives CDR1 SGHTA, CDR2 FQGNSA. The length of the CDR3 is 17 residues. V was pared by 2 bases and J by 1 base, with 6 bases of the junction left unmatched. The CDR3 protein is CASSLPGLADAKNIQYF. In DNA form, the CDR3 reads TGTGCCAGCAGCTTACCGGGACTAGCTGACGCCAAAAACATTCAGTACTTC.

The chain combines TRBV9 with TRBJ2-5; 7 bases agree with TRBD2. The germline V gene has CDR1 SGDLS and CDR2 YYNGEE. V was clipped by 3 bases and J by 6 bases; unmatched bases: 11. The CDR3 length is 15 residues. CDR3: CASSGGGLGAKTQYF. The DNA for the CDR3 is TGTGCCAGCAGCGGCGGGGGATTGGGCGCGAAGACCCAGTACTTC.

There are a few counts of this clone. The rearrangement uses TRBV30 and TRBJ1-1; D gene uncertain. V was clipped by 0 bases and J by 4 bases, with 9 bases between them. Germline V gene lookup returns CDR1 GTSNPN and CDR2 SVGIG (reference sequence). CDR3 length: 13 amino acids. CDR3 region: CAWSVGRTTEAFF. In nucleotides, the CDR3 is TGTGCCTGGAGTGTAGGGAGGACCACTGAAGCTTTCTTT. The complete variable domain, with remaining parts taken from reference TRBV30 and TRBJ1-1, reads SQTIHQWPATLVQPVGSPLSLECTVEGTSNPNLYWYRQAAGRGLQLLFYSVGIGQISSEVPQNLSASRPQDRQFILSSKKLLLSDSGFYLCAWSVGRTTEAFFGQGTRLTVV.

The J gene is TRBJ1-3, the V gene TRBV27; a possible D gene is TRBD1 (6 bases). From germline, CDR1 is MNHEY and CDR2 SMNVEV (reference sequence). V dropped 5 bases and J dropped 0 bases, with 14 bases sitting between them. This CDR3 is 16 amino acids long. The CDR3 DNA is TGTGCCAGCAGTCCACACAGGGCCGGCTCTGGAAACACCATATATTTT. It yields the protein CASSPHRAGSGNTIYF.

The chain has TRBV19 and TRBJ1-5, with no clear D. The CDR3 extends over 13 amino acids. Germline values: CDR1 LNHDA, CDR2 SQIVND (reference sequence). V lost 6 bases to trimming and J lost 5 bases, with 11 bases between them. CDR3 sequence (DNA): TGTGCCAGTAGAGACATGGGAGATCAGCCCCAGCATTTT. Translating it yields CASRDMGDQPQHF.

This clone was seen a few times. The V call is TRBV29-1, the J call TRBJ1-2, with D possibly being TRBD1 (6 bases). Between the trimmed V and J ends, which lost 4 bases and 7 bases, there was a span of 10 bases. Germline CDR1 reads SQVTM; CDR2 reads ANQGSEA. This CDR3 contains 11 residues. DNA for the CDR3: TGCAGCGTTGCCACAGGGTTTGGCTACACCTTC. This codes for CSVATGFGYTF.